These 15 T cell receptor beta chains were sequenced from one sample in a study of technical replicates of blood from a handful of donors. Profiling relied on immunoSEQ multiplex PCR, and the TCRdb table lists in-frame clones only, not all of them. There are some 10,000 clones in the sample; roughly 94% occur only once, and roughly 6.4% lies in the top ten. Sequencing input: PBMCs. The receptors stem from a human donor in good health.

This clone has only one observation. V gene TRBV6-1 combines with J gene TRBJ2-5; 9 nucleotides line up with TRBD1. The CDR3 spans 16 residues. The V and J ends lost 0 bases and 5 bases, in that order; junction bases with no gene match: 7. Per the germline V gene, CDR1 is MNHNS and CDR2 is SASEGT. CDR3 in DNA: TGTGCCAGCAGTGAAGCGTTCGGGACAGGGTATGAGACCCAGTACTTC. Translation gives CASSEAFGTGYETQYF.

The chain employs TRBV6-4 and TRBJ2-1, with TRBD2 matching 12 bases. Germline CDR1 MRHNA, CDR2 SNTAGT. J was trimmed by 8 bases and V by 2 bases; bases with no gene match: 7. The CDR3 extends over 16 amino acids. This chain's CDR3 is CASSDIGLAGTDEQFF. The CDR3 DNA sequence: TGTGCCAGCAGTGACATAGGACTAGCGGGGACAGATGAGCAGTTCTTC.

The V call is TRBV11-2, the J call TRBJ1-5; tentative D call: TRBD1 (5 bases). V lost 4 bases to trimming and J lost 7 bases, with 11 bases between them. This CDR3 is built from 13 residues. In germline, CDR1 is SGHAT, CDR2 FQNNGV. In DNA form, the CDR3 reads TGTGCCAGCAGCTCAGGGTTGGGCCAGCCCCAGCATTTT. This gives the protein CASSSGLGQPQHF.

CDR3 protein: CASSPILELGELFF. The CDR3 nucleotides read TGTGCCAGCAGCCCTATTCTAGAACTCGGGGAGCTGTTTTTT. The genes are TRBV21-1 and TRBJ2-2; TRBD2 is taken as the D call from the table, unchecked against the DNA. TRBV21-1 is a pseudogene segment. This CDR3 comprises 14 residues.

The J gene is TRBJ2-3, the V gene TRBV27; D gene unclear. Germline CDR1 and CDR2: MNHEY and SMNVEV (reference sequence). V was pared by 6 bases and J by 6 bases, with 13 bases between. The length of the CDR3 is 13 residues. CDR3 amino acids: CASSPPSVDTQYF. The CDR3, as DNA: TGTGCCAGCAGCCCACCCTCGGTGGATACGCAGTATTTT.

The chain recombines TRBV18 with TRBJ1-1, with D possibly being TRBD1 (5 bases). Trimming removed 2 bases at V and 1 base at J, with 5 bases between. The CDR3 extends over 13 amino acids. Germline loops: CDR1 KGHSH, CDR2 LQKENI. The CDR3 protein is CASSPGQNTEAFF. Here the CDR3 DNA reads TGTGCCAGCTCACCAGGACAGAACACTGAAGCTTTCTTT.

The V gene is TRBV18, the J gene TRBJ2-3, with D perhaps matching TRBD2 (6 bases). Trimming left V 6 bases short and J 4 bases short, with 14 bases between. In germline, CDR1 is KGHSH, CDR2 LQKENI. CDR3 length equals 14 residues. CDR3 sequence (DNA): TGTGCCAGCTCCCGCGGGGAAGGGCCAGATACGCAGTATTTT. It translates to CASSRGEGPDTQYF. Drawing the rest from reference TRBV18 and TRBJ2-3, the complete variable domain is NAGVMQNPRHLVRRRGQEARLRCSPMKGHSHVYWYRQLPEEGLKFMVYLQKENIIDESGMPKERFSAEFPKEGPSILRIQQVVRGDSAAYFCASSRGEGPDTQYFGPGTRLTVL.

V is TRBV29-1 and J is TRBJ1-4; the match to TRBD1 covers 8 bases. The ends lost 7 bases at V and 7 bases at J; junction bases unmatched: 8. This CDR3 is built from 13 residues. CDR1 SQVTM and CDR2 ANQGSEA come from the germline V gene. The CDR3 loop reads CSARQGMGEKLFF. DNA for the CDR3: TGCAGCGCCAGACAGGGGATGGGTGAAAAACTGTTTTTT. Drawing the rest from reference TRBV29-1 and TRBJ1-4, the complete variable domain is SAVISQKPSRDICQRGTSLTIQCQVDSQVTMMFWYRQQPGQSLTLIATANQGSEATYESGFVIDKFPISRPNLTFSTLTVSNMSPEDSSIYLCSARQGMGEKLFFGSGTQLSVL.

This chain connects TRBV5-1 to TRBJ2-2; 9 nucleotides agree with TRBD1. Germline CDR1 is SGHRS and CDR2 is YFSETQ. V trimming: 5 bases; J trimming: 6 bases; junction bases outside the gene matches: 11. CDR3 size: 16 residues. Here the CDR3 DNA reads TGCGCCAGCAGGCCTCGGACAGGGGAGACCCCCGGGGAGCTGTTTTTT. Translation gives CASRPRTGETPGELFF.

The chain employs TRBV25-1 and TRBJ2-7; 7 bases are a match to TRBD1. The CDR3 covers 15 residues. Germline V gene lookup returns CDR1 MGHDK and CDR2 SYGVNS. V lost 3 bases, J lost 1 base, and 6 bases stayed unmatched. This CDR3 is CASSDPARGSYEQYF. The CDR3 region has the DNA TGTGCCAGCAGTGATCCCGCCAGGGGGTCCTACGAGCAGTACTTC.

J is TRBJ2-3 and V is TRBV29-1, with 10 bases aligning to TRBD1. CDR3 length: 15 residues. CDR1 is SQVTM and CDR2 is ANQGSEA in the germline V gene. Trimming cost V 7 bases and J 1 base; bases outside gene matches: 8. CDR3 in amino acids: CSAGRGTGGTDTQYF. CDR3 nucleotides: TGCAGCGCCGGGCGTGGGACAGGGGGCACAGATACGCAGTATTTT.

This clone has only one observation. The chain combines TRBV10-3 with TRBJ1-4, with TRBD1 as a possible D gene (6 bases). The CDR3 contains 13 residues. V was trimmed by 6 bases and J by 5 bases, leaving 10 bases between them. Per germline, CDR1 ENHRY and CDR2 SYGVKD. The chain's CDR3 is CAISPGHNEKLFF. The CDR3 DNA reads as TGTGCCATCAGCCCGGGACACAATGAAAAACTGTTTTTT.

V is TRBV10-1 and J is TRBJ1-1, with TRBD1 as a possible D gene (5 bases). The germline gives CDR1 WNHNN, CDR2 SYGVQD (reference sequence). This CDR3 comprises 13 residues. Trimming removed 3 bases from V and 5 bases from J, with 10 bases in between. The chain's CDR3 is CASSDYQGTEAFF. CDR3 sequence (DNA): TGCGCCAGCAGTGACTATCAGGGAACTGAAGCTTTCTTT.

The genes are TRBV9 and TRBJ2-7, with D possibly TRBD2 on 6 matching bases. V was trimmed by 4 bases and J by 3 bases, leaving 23 bases between them. This CDR3 region has 17 residues. Germline CDR1 and CDR2: SGDLS and YYNGEE. CDR3 amino acids: CASSPQPDGTLRYEQYF. The CDR3 DNA sequence: TGTGCCAGCAGCCCCCAGCCCGACGGGACTTTGCGCTACGAGCAGTACTTC.

The J gene is TRBJ2-3, the V gene TRBV11-2, with 9 nucleotides matching TRBD1. Germline lookup yields CDR1 SGHAT and CDR2 FQNNGV. This CDR3 region has 16 residues. The junction had 8 bases not matched to a gene; V was cut back by 2 bases and J by 5 bases. This CDR3 reads CASSLSGQGVVDTQYF. In DNA, the CDR3 is TGTGCCAGCAGCTTATCGGGACAGGGTGTAGTAGATACGCAGTATTTT.